This record concerns one T cell receptor (beta chain) sequence. These data are taken from a study of blood T cell repertoires in COVID-19. Background on the study: The United States, Italy and Spain provided the acute and convalescent COVID-19 samples. PBMCs, B-cell-depleted T cells, or T cells provided the cDNA or gDNA that made up the material.

Trimming took off 4 bases at V and 6 bases at J, with 20 bases between the two ends. The germline V gene encodes CDR1 SGHNT and CDR2 YYREEE (reference sequence). The CDR3 contains 15 residues. In the authors' methods: Amplifying reference gene primers gave estimates of nucleated cell counts. The assay was immunoSEQ multiplex PCR, and TCRdb's table has in-frame clones only and misses some. That table furnishes V, J and clone size, whereas the DNA furnished D and trimming. The table records 250,000 or so clones, more than 70% of them present only once. The origin of this receptor is a woman aged 40 to 50 who had recovered from COVID-19. The sample consisted of peripheral blood. V and J are TRBV5-4 and TRBJ2-7; no definite D call. The DNA for the CDR3 is TGTGCCAGCAGCCCCGGGTCGGGTCTCGGTGCCGAGCAGTACTTC. It encodes CASSPGSGLGAEQYF.